This T cell receptor beta chain was recovered during a study of T cells in Graves' hyperthyroidism and ophthalmopathy. Whole-study results and caveats: Median prediction lead before ophthalmopathy onset was 6.5 months with the model.

Authors of the study amplified TCR beta CDR3 regions from RNA transcripts. HTBI primers were employed in a first-round RT-PCR of the TCR CDR3. Each CDR3 protein gets one entry after TCRdb re-called the multiplex PCR reads with MiXCR. The sample consists of around 540,000 distinct CDR3 sequences, approximately 44% of them appearing once. The study left out patients who had uncontrolled infection, other autoimmune disease, pregnancy or lactation. Diagnostic decisions used clinical symptoms, serum thyroxine and TRAb, thyroid ultrasound and orbital computed tomography. This clonotype was observed a few times. Its antigen is unidentified. This CDR3 has 15 residues. V was cut by 4 bases and J by 0 bases, with 10 bases left in between. Germline loops: CDR1 SNHLY, CDR2 FYNNEI.

V gene TRBV2 combines with J gene TRBJ1-5; D is possibly TRBD1 (6 bases). The source of this sequence is a woman under 30 with Graves' hyperthyroidism. The sample comprised peripheral blood or thyroid tissue (not recorded which). This CDR3 reads CASSADSYSNQPQHF. DNA for the CDR3: TGTGCCAGCAGTGCGGACAGTTATAGCAATCAGCCCCAGCATTTT.